This T cell receptor (beta chain) was sequenced for a study of T cell repertoires in cytomegalovirus infection. The study's findings and limits: It was HLA-C-restricted CMV-specific TCR beta clonotypes that dominated the response ex vivo.

Trimming cost V 8 bases and J 3 bases; bases outside gene matches: 3. Germline V CDR1 and CDR2: MNHEY, SVGAGI. CDR3 size: 12 residues. MiXCR, applied by TCRdb to the reads, yields one record per CDR3 protein. This sample has about a million distinct CDR3 sequences; 25% to 40% occur once, and the top ten carry around 15%. With regard to this clonotype: Its antigen is unidentified.

The sequence derives from a human donor in good health (CMV status not recorded). Some clones in this sample may be carry-over from other donors' samples. The sequenced sample was cultured CD8+ T cells from PBMCs, obtained from culture after CMV antigen stimulation. The chain has TRBV6-5 and TRBJ1-2; 7 bases agree with TRBD1. CDR3 bases: TGTGCCAGCTTCGGGACAGACTATGGCTACACCTTC. Translated: CASFGTDYGYTF.